Following are 21 T cell receptor beta chains from one sample sequenced in a study of cytomegalovirus exposure and HLA in healthy donors. The PCR made use of 60 Vbeta and 13 Jbeta primers. Assay used: immunoSEQ multiplex PCR; TCRdb lists only in-frame clones, some missing. In the table there are around 140,000 clones, 76% of which are singletons. Sequencing was carried out using PBMCs. The source is a female donor in good health and CMV-seropositive.

J is TRBJ2-7 and V is TRBV30; D call uncertain. CDR3 length: 14 residues. Between the trimmed V and J ends, which lost 2 bases and 2 bases, there was a span of 13 bases. CDR1 is GTSNPN, CDR2 SVGIG, per germline (reference sequence). CDR3 sequence: CAWSSLGYPYEQYF. DNA of the CDR3: TGTGCCTGGAGTAGTTTGGGCTACCCCTACGAGCAGTACTTC.

The chain has TRBV9 and TRBJ2-3; 9 bases align to TRBD2. The trim removed 4 bases at V and 6 bases at J, leaving 12 bases unmatched. Per the germline V gene, CDR1 is SGDLS and CDR2 is YYNGEE. The CDR3 consists of 16 residues. The CDR3 protein is CASSLRAGGPSDTQYF. The CDR3 coding sequence is TGTGCCAGCAGCCTACGTGCGGGAGGGCCATCGGATACGCAGTATTTT.

On this clone: Relative to the germline gene, one junction end is altered; a read error may explain this. V and J are TRBV12-5 and TRBJ1-3; TRBD1 agrees at 7 bases. The CDR3 is 13 amino acids. Germline V gene data show CDR1 as LGHNT and CDR2 as FRNRAP. The CDR3 spells CAGGRDSGNTIYF. In DNA, the CDR3 is TGTGCTGGTGGCCGGGACAGTGGAAACACCATATATTTT.

The count of this clone is one. The rearrangement links TRBV18 to TRBJ2-7, with 7 bases lining up with TRBD2. In germline, CDR1 is KGHSH, CDR2 LQKENI. Trimming at V came to 3 bases and at J to 5 bases, leaving 1 base not matched to a gene. This CDR3 has 12 amino acids. The CDR3 DNA sequence: TGTGCCAGCTCACCTGGGGGGGACGAGCAGTACTTC. Encoded protein: CASSPGGDEQYF.

The chain employs TRBV2 and TRBJ2-5; TRBD1 matches 7 bases. The V gene's germline CDR1 is SNHLY and CDR2 FYNNEI. The V gene end was trimmed by 3 bases and the J gene end by 3 bases; junction bases not matched to a gene: 4. The CDR3 consists of 14 residues. CDR3 loop: CASSEDRIEETQYF. CDR3 in DNA: TGTGCCAGCAGTGAGGACAGGATAGAAGAGACCCAGTACTTC.

This clone was observed a few times. The chain employs TRBV5-1 and TRBJ1-6; tentatively, D is TRBD1 (5 bases). Germline V gene data show CDR1 as SGHRS and CDR2 as YFSETQ. The CDR3 runs to 14 residues. V lost 4 bases to trimming and J lost 7 bases, with 12 bases between them. Here the CDR3 reads CASSPGQPNSPLHF. CDR3 DNA sequence: TGCGCCAGCAGCCCAGGACAACCCAATTCACCCCTCCACTTT.

The rearrangement joins TRBV9 to TRBJ2-2, with 12 bases lining up with TRBD2. Germline V lookup: CDR1 SGDLS, CDR2 YYNGEE. Unmatched junction bases numbered 4, after V lost 0 bases and J lost 7 bases. This CDR3 is built from 16 residues. As DNA, the CDR3 is TGTGCCAGCAGCGTAGGACTAGCGGGGGCTGGCGGGGAGCTGTTTTTT. Translation: CASSVGLAGAGGELFF.

The rearrangement joins TRBV4-2 to TRBJ1-1; D gene uncertain. CDR1 is LGHNA, CDR2 YNFKEQ, per germline. Trimming removed 1 base at V and 11 bases at J, with 17 bases between. The CDR3 extends over 14 amino acids. The CDR3 is CASSQAGIGDGAFF. Here the CDR3 DNA reads TGTGCCAGCAGCCAAGCAGGTATCGGGGATGGGGCTTTCTTT.

The chain is built from TRBV2 and TRBJ2-7; D is unclear. The CDR3 is 11 residues long. Germline CDR1 SNHLY, CDR2 FYNNEI. Deletions cut 6 bases from V and 3 bases from J, with 6 bases between. CDR3 loop: CASRESYEQYF. The CDR3 DNA follows: TGTGCCAGCAGAGAGAGCTACGAGCAGTACTTC.

This clone was seen only once. This chain links TRBV2 with TRBJ2-7, with a tentative D call TRBD2 (5 bases). Trimming removed 7 bases at V and 6 bases at J, with 13 bases between. Germline V gene lookup returns CDR1 SNHLY and CDR2 FYNNEI. The CDR3 spans 12 residues. In DNA, the CDR3 is TGTGCCAGCACAATCGGGATGGGCGAGCAGTACTTC. As protein: CASTIGMGEQYF.

The V call is TRBV29-1, the J call TRBJ1-5; D gene unclear. Germline V CDR1 and CDR2: SQVTM, ANQGSEA. This CDR3 spans 13 amino acids. V lost 4 bases and J 3 bases, leaving 10 bases between the germline ends. The CDR3 DNA reads TGCAGCGTTGCACAAAAAGTCAATCAGCCCCAGCATTTT. This sequence encodes CSVAQKVNQPQHF.

The chain joins TRBV28 to TRBJ1-1, with D unclear. The CDR3 length is 13 residues. The V end was cut by 6 bases, the J end by 0 bases, with 8 bases between. The germline V gene encodes CDR1 MDHEN and CDR2 SYDVKM. This chain's CDR3 is CASRSVLNTEAFF. In nucleotides, the CDR3 is TGTGCCAGCAGGTCGGTACTGAACACTGAAGCTTTCTTT.

The rearrangement uses TRBV10-1 and TRBJ1-2, with D tentatively TRBD1 (6 bases). The V and J ends lost 2 bases and 6 bases respectively, with 10 bases between them. CDR3 size: 13 residues. The germline gives CDR1 WNHNN, CDR2 SYGVQD (reference sequence). The CDR3 region has the DNA TGCGCCAGCAGTGAGCCGACAGGAGATGGCTACACCTTC. Amino acids: CASSEPTGDGYTF.

This clone was counted between two and nine times. This chain joins TRBV5-1 and TRBJ2-6; maybe TRBD1 (7 bases). Germline V gives CDR1 SGHRS, CDR2 YFSETQ. V was cut by 4 bases and J by 1 base, with 18 bases left in between. The CDR3 runs 18 residues. CDR3 residues: CASSESYAGGSGANVLTF. CDR3 nucleotides: TGCGCCAGCAGCGAATCCTATGCAGGGGGGTCTGGGGCCAACGTCCTGACTTTC. Full variable domain (rest looked up from reference TRBV5-1 and TRBJ2-6): KAGVTQTPRYLIKTRGQQVTLSCSPISGHRSVSWYQQTPGQGLQFLFEYFSETQRNKGNFPGRFSGRQFSNSRSEMNVSTLELGDSALYLCASSESYAGGSGANVLTFGAGSRLTVL.

V gene TRBV7-9 combines with J gene TRBJ2-7; 9 bases are a match to TRBD1. V dropped 5 bases and J dropped 2; count of bases not matched to a gene: 4. The CDR3 totals 14 residues. Germline loops: CDR1 SEHNR, CDR2 FQNEAQ (reference sequence). CDR3 sequence reads: CASSDRTGAYEQYF. As DNA, the CDR3 is TGTGCCAGCAGCGACCGGACAGGGGCCTACGAGCAGTACTTC.

The rearrangement links TRBV6-5 to TRBJ2-1, with 11 bases matching TRBD2. Germline V gives CDR1 MNHEY, CDR2 SVGAGI. This CDR3 has 16 amino acids. V lost 4 bases and J lost 6; bases outside the gene matches: 8. The CDR3 reads CASSSPLAGDLNEQFF. The CDR3 coding sequence is TGTGCCAGCAGTTCCCCACTAGCGGGAGATCTCAATGAGCAGTTCTTC.

The rearrangement links TRBV10-3 to TRBJ1-2; D unresolved. The CDR3 length is 15 residues. V gave up 2 bases and J gave up 0 bases, with 10 bases separating them. Germline assignment: CDR1 ENHRY and CDR2 SYGVKD. Written as DNA, the CDR3 is TGTGCCATCAGTGAGCGAAATGGAGCTAACTATGGCTACACCTTC. Its translation: CAISERNGANYGYTF.

The rearrangement links TRBV19 to TRBJ2-3, with TRBD1 identical over 9 bases. The V segment lost 7 bases and the J segment 1 base; nucleotides outside the gene matches: 3. The length of the CDR3 is 14 residues. Germline-derived CDR1 and CDR2 are LNHDA and SQIVND (reference sequence). CDR3 nucleotide sequence: TGTGCCAGTAACCGGGACAGGGGCACAGATACGCAGTATTTT. It specifies CASNRDRGTDTQYF.

In nucleotides, the CDR3 is TGTGCCAGCAGCTTAGGGACAGGACATTACGAGCAGTACTTC. Its translation is CASSLGTGHYEQYF. J is TRBJ2-7 and V is TRBV5-4, with TRBD1 identical over 8 bases. Germline V gene data show CDR1 as SGHNT and CDR2 as YYREEE (reference sequence). CDR3 length equals 14 residues. Losses at the gene ends were 2 bases for V and 4 bases for J; bases not matched to a gene: 5.

The V gene is TRBV25-1, the J gene TRBJ2-1; maybe TRBD1 (6 bases). The CDR3 covers 12 residues. Deletions cut 8 bases from V and 12 bases from J, with 17 bases between. Germline CDR1 reads MGHDK; CDR2 reads SYGVNS. In DNA form, the CDR3 reads TGTGCCAGCGGAGAACAGGGATTGGGGCAGTTCTTC. Amino acids: CASGEQGLGQFF.

The rearrangement uses TRBV9 and TRBJ2-3; a weak D match, TRBD2 (6 bases). The V gene's germline CDR1 is SGDLS and CDR2 YYNGEE. This CDR3 region has 17 residues. Trimming pared 3 bases from V and 6 bases from J, leaving 23 bases between. CDR3: CASSGWEGGGKVDTQYF. The CDR3 DNA follows: TGTGCCAGCAGCGGGTGGGAAGGTGGGGGGAAAGTGGATACGCAGTATTTT.